The next 11 T cell receptor beta chains were all read from a single sample in a study of shared T cell receptors in the human thymus. The repertoire was sequenced with immunoSEQ multiplex PCR; TCRdb's copy has only in-frame clones and lacks some. The sample consists of 640,000 or so clones, approximately 89% of them appearing once. The same data also went into a second study, on human thymus T cells.

Sequencing used thymocytes. These receptors all come from a boy under two years old with a congenital heart defect.

This sequence joins TRBV9 and TRBJ2-1; 9 bases align to TRBD2. The CDR3 length is 17 residues. Germline V lookup: CDR1 SGDLS, CDR2 YYNGEE. The J segment lost 4 bases and the V segment lost 0 bases, leaving 8 bases of the junction unmatched. The CDR3 protein is CASSVALTSGLYNEQFF. The CDR3 region has the DNA TGTGCCAGCAGCGTAGCTCTTACTAGCGGGCTATACAATGAGCAGTTCTTC.

The V gene is TRBV5-1, the J gene TRBJ2-3; TRBD1 is a possible D gene (5 bases). Germline CDR1 SGHRS, CDR2 YFSETQ. This CDR3 is 14 amino acids long. V was pared by 2 bases and J by 5 bases, with 12 bases between. The CDR3 DNA sequence: TGCGCCAGCAGCTTTCAAGGGGTGAGAGATACGCAGTATTTT. It codes for CASSFQGVRDTQYF. The whole variable domain, remainder taken from reference TRBV5-1 and TRBJ2-3, is KAGVTQTPRYLIKTRGQQVTLSCSPISGHRSVSWYQQTPGQGLQFLFEYFSETQRNKGNFPGRFSGRQFSNSRSEMNVSTLELGDSALYLCASSFQGVRDTQYFGPGTRLTVL.

The chain recombines TRBV6-6 with TRBJ2-3, with TRBD2 matching over 9 bases. The J segment lost 6 bases and the V segment lost 8 bases, leaving 12 bases of the junction unmatched. Germline CDR1 reads MNHNY; CDR2 reads SVGAGI (reference sequence). CDR3 size: 15 residues. In nucleotides, the CDR3 is TGTGCCAGCGGTACGGGTAGCGGGGGTTCTGATACGCAGTATTTT. This codes for CASGTGSGGSDTQYF.

The V gene is TRBV15, the J gene TRBJ1-5; 7 bases are a match to TRBD1. There are 15 residues in the CDR3. Looked up from germline, CDR1 is LNHNV and CDR2 is YYDKDF (reference sequence). V trimming: 0 bases; J trimming: 7 bases; junction bases outside the gene matches: 6. The DNA for the CDR3 is TGTGCCACCAGCAGAGAGCGGCAGGGGGACCAGCCCCAGCATTTT. Translating it yields CATSRERQGDQPQHF.

This rearrangement joins TRBV4-3 to TRBJ2-1; D uncertain. Germline V gene sequence: CDR1 LGHNA, CDR2 YSLEER. The CDR3 length is 17 residues. With 0 bases removed from V and 4 bases from J, the gap between germline ends came to 16 bases. The CDR3 reads CASSQECTASTYNEQFF. The CDR3 DNA is TGCGCCAGCAGCCAAGAATGTACGGCTAGTACATACAATGAGCAGTTCTTC.

This chain links TRBV11-2 with TRBJ1-5; D uncertain. V was trimmed by 8 bases and J by 9 bases, leaving 17 bases between them. This CDR3 region has 13 residues. Germline V lookup: CDR1 SGHAT, CDR2 FQNNGV. The CDR3 DNA is TGTGCCAGCCGACTGGGAGGTTTCCGGCCCCAGCATTTT. It is translated as CASRLGGFRPQHF.

V and J are TRBV11-2 and TRBJ2-2; D remains unclear. The length of the CDR3 is 15 residues. V lost 0 bases to trimming and J lost 5 bases, with 10 bases between them. Germline V lookup: CDR1 SGHAT, CDR2 FQNNGV. The CDR3 loop reads CASSLEVSGTGELFF. CDR3 DNA: TGTGCCAGCAGCTTAGAAGTCTCGGGTACCGGGGAGCTGTTTTTT.

With regard to this clone: A junction end diverges from the germline sequence, so it may reflect a read error. The chain employs TRBV4-1 and TRBJ2-2, with D possibly TRBD1 on 6 matching bases. Germline values: CDR1 MGHRA, CDR2 YSYEKL. The CDR3 sequence is 20 residues long. In DNA form, the CDR3 reads TGCGCCAGCAGCCGAAGAGGAGACAGGCTTATTCCTTCGAACCCCGGGGAGCTGTTTTTT. It encodes CASSRRGDRLIPSNPGELFF.

The chain employs TRBV4-2 and TRBJ2-7; no clear D. Trimming shortened V by 0 bases and J by 0 bases, and 18 bases separated the two germline ends. The length of the CDR3 is 18 residues. Germline V gives CDR1 LGHNA, CDR2 YNFKEQ. The DNA for the CDR3 is TGTGCCAGCAGCCAAGATATGTTGAGGCCACAAAGCTCCTACGAGCAGTACTTC. Encoded protein: CASSQDMLRPQSSYEQYF.

The chain carries TRBV4-3 and TRBJ1-2; TRBD1 might be the D (6 bases). Trimming pared 0 bases from V and 6 bases from J, leaving 14 bases between. Germline CDR1 reads LGHNA; CDR2 reads YSLEER. The CDR3 loop spans 15 amino acids. The CDR3 sequence is CASSQDWGGSDGYTF. As DNA, the CDR3 is TGCGCCAGCAGCCAAGATTGGGGGGGCTCGGATGGCTACACCTTC.

The V and J genes are TRBV5-1 and TRBJ2-3; D is possibly TRBD2 (6 bases). CDR3 length equals 19 residues. Trimming removed 2 bases from V and 5 bases from J, with 27 bases in between. Germline loops: CDR1 SGHRS, CDR2 YFSETQ. CDR3 residues: CASSFVFIPPGLARDTQYF. Here the CDR3 DNA reads TGCGCCAGCAGCTTCGTCTTCATACCGCCGGGACTGGCTCGAGATACGCAGTATTTT.